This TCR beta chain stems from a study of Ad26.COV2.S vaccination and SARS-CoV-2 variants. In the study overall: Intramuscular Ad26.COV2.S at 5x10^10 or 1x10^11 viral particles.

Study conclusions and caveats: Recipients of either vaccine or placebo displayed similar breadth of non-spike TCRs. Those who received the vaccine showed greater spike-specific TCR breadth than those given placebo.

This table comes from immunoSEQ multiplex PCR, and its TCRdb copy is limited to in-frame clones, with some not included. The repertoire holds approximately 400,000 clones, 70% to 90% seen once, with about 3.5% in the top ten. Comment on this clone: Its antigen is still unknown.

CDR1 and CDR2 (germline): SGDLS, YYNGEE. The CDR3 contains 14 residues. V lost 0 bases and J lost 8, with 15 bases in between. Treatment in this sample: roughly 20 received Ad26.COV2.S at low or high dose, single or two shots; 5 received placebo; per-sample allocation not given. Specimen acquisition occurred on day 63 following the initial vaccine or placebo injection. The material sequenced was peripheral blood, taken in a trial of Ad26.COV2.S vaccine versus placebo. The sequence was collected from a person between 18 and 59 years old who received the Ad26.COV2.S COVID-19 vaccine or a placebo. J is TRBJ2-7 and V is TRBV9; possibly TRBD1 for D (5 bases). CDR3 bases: TGTGCCAGCAGCGTAGGGGCCCAGGGTAGTAAGCAGTACTTC. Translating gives CASSVGAQGSKQYF.